Listed here are 32 T cell receptor beta chains from one sample, sequenced in a study of shared clonotypes between healthy human individuals. Sequencing used immunoSEQ multiplex PCR; TCRdb keeps in-frame clones, though not all of them. The sample holds around 1.1 million clones; about 84% are singletons and the top ten take 0.5% to 0.65%. The sample taken for sequencing was memory CD4+ T cells from PBMCs. Subset specified: CD45RA-negative fraction. The receptors derive from a man aged 18-30 years in good health. Some clones in this sample may be carry-over from other donors' samples.

This sequence joins TRBV4-1 and TRBJ1-1; 9 bases agree with TRBD1. The V gene's germline CDR1 is MGHRA and CDR2 YSYEKL. There are 16 residues in the CDR3. Trimming at V came to 2 bases and at J to 3 bases, leaving 7 bases not matched to a gene. The DNA of the CDR3 is TGCGCCAGCAGCCAACCCACCCGACAGGGGGACACTGAAGCTTTCTTT. Translated, it gives CASSQPTRQGDTEAFF.

The chain links TRBV6-6 to TRBJ2-5; 8 nucleotides line up with TRBD2. V gave up 5 bases and J gave up 1 base; unmatched junction bases: 3. The CDR3 has 14 amino acids. Germline V gene sequence: CDR1 MNHNY, CDR2 SVGAGI (reference sequence). The CDR3 nucleotides read TGTGCCAGCAGTAGCAGCGGGGGCCAAGAGACCCAGTACTTC. This codes for CASSSSGGQETQYF.

The chain uses TRBV6-1 and TRBJ1-3, with D perhaps TRBD1 (5 bases). The V and J ends lost 8 bases and 3 bases respectively, with 11 bases between them. Looked up from germline, CDR1 is MNHNS and CDR2 is SASEGT. CDR3 length equals 13 residues. CDR3 sequence: CASAGTLGNTIYF. DNA of the CDR3: TGTGCCAGCGCCGGGACCCTTGGAAACACCATATATTTT.

This rearrangement joins TRBV11-3 to TRBJ2-2; 9 bases map to TRBD2. The germline V gene encodes CDR1 SGHNT and CDR2 YENEEA. With 4 bases clipped from V and 6 bases from J, the junction kept 6 bases outside the gene matches. This CDR3 is built from 15 residues. The CDR3 sequence is CASSWGSGRSGELFF. CDR3 DNA sequence: TGTGCCAGCAGCTGGGGTAGCGGGAGATCCGGGGAGCTGTTTTTT.

J is TRBJ2-5 and V is TRBV18; no reliable D call. V lost 3 bases and J lost 3, with 14 bases in between. Germline V lookup: CDR1 KGHSH, CDR2 LQKENI. The CDR3 has 15 amino acids. The CDR3 DNA is TGTGCCAGCTCACCGAACTCGGGCCTCGAAGAGACCCAGTACTTC. It specifies CASSPNSGLEETQYF. The full variable domain, with the rest looked up from reference TRBV18 and TRBJ2-5, is NAGVMQNPRHLVRRRGQEARLRCSPMKGHSHVYWYRQLPEEGLKFMVYLQKENIIDESGMPKERFSAEFPKEGPSILRIQQVVRGDSAAYFCASSPNSGLEETQYFGPGTRLLVL.

This chain uses TRBV5-4 with TRBJ1-2; the D gene is possibly TRBD1 (6 bases). V was trimmed by 3 bases and J by 8 bases, leaving 14 bases between them. CDR3 length: 13 residues. In germline, CDR1 is SGHNT, CDR2 YYREEE (reference sequence). CDR3 protein: CASSYRDSFGYTF. CDR3 nucleotide sequence: TGTGCCAGCAGCTACAGGGATAGCTTCGGCTACACCTTC. Full variable domain (remainder filled in from reference TRBV5-4 and TRBJ1-2): ETGVTQSPTHLIKTRGQQVTLRCSSQSGHNTVSWYQQALGQGPQFIFQYYREEENGRGNFPPRFSGLQFPNYSSELNVNALELDDSALYLCASSYRDSFGYTFGSGTRLTVV.

The chain employs TRBV11-2 and TRBJ2-3, with a possible D match to TRBD1 (6 bases). The V gene's germline CDR1 is SGHAT and CDR2 FQNNGV. CDR3 size: 15 residues. The V gene lost 0 bases and the J gene lost 4 bases, with 11 bases spanning the gap. As DNA, the CDR3 is TGTGCCAGCAGCTTAGATTCACAGGGCCCAGATACGCAGTATTTT. Translated: CASSLDSQGPDTQYF.

The CDR3 DNA reads TGCGCCAGCAGCTTCGGAGGTAATGAGCAGTTCTTC. It codes for CASSFGGNEQFF. V is TRBV5-1 and J is TRBJ2-1, with D possibly matching TRBD2 (5 bases). V was shortened by 2 bases and J by 7 bases, with 7 bases between the two germline ends. Germline-derived CDR1 and CDR2 are SGHRS and YFSETQ. CDR3 length: 12 residues.

This clone was seen a few times. The chain employs TRBV5-6 and TRBJ1-2; possibly TRBD1 for D (6 bases). Between the trimmed V and J ends, which lost 4 bases and 6 bases, there was a span of 7 bases. Germline-derived CDR1 and CDR2 are SGHDT and YYEEEE. There are 11 residues in the CDR3. The CDR3, as DNA: TGTGCCAGCAGCCACAGGGATGGCTACACCTTC. This sequence encodes CASSHRDGYTF.

V is TRBV5-6 and J is TRBJ1-5; D is possibly TRBD1 (6 bases). The germline CDR1 and CDR2 sequences are SGHDT and YYEEEE. The ends were cut back, 3 bases at V and 0 bases at J, with 13 bases in the middle. This CDR3 has 16 amino acids. The CDR3, as DNA: TGTGCCAGCAGCTCATCCACAGGGCTTAGCAATCAGCCCCAGCATTTT. It is translated as CASSSSTGLSNQPQHF.

The chain's CDR3 is CASSLGTYSNQPQHF. As DNA, the CDR3 is TGTGCCAGCAGCCTCGGGACCTATAGCAATCAGCCCCAGCATTTT. This chain links TRBV4-2 with TRBJ1-5, with D perhaps matching TRBD1 (5 bases). Trimming took 4 bases from V and 0 from J, leaving 10 bases between them. Germline CDR1 reads LGHNA; CDR2 reads YNFKEQ. The CDR3 contains 15 residues.

This clone appeared once. The CDR3 loop is CASSLDRVNEQFF. CDR3 DNA: TGTGCCAGCAGCCTGGACAGGGTGAATGAGCAGTTCTTC. This rearrangement joins TRBV5-4 to TRBJ2-1; TRBD1 agrees at 8 bases. The length of the CDR3 is 13 residues. Trimming at V came to 4 bases and at J to 7 bases, leaving 4 bases not matched to a gene. Germline V lookup: CDR1 SGHNT, CDR2 YYREEE (reference sequence).

In the case of this clone: The sample has other DNA sequences that encode this CDR3 too. V gene TRBV18 combines with J gene TRBJ2-5; TRBD1 is a possible D gene (6 bases). The V and J ends lost 3 bases and 3 bases respectively, with 8 bases between them. Germline V gene data show CDR1 as KGHSH and CDR2 as LQKENI. This CDR3 contains 13 residues. CDR3 residues: CASSPRQEETQYF. In DNA form, the CDR3 reads TGTGCCAGCTCACCCCGACAGGAAGAGACCCAGTACTTC.

The rearrangement links TRBV11-1 to TRBJ1-2; 10 bases match TRBD1. V lost 6 bases and J lost 0; bases outside the gene matches: 4. Germline CDR1 is SGHAT and CDR2 is FQDESV (reference sequence). The CDR3 length is 15 residues. The CDR3 coding sequence is TGTGCCAGCAGAGGGACAGGGGTATCTAACTATGGCTACACCTTC. Its translation: CASRGTGVSNYGYTF.

The chain combines TRBV7-2 with TRBJ2-5; 11 nucleotides agree with TRBD2. The germline V gene encodes CDR1 SGHTA and CDR2 FQGNSA. Trimming cost V 5 bases and J 1 base; bases outside gene matches: 3. CDR3 length equals 15 residues. The CDR3 DNA reads TGTGCCAGCAGCCGGACTAGCGGGTCCCAAGAGACCCAGTACTTC. Its translation is CASSRTSGSQETQYF.

The chain carries TRBV5-4 and TRBJ2-1; 14 nucleotides align to TRBD2. The CDR3 is 16 amino acids. Germline V gene data show CDR1 as SGHNT and CDR2 as YYREEE (reference sequence). V shed 4 bases, J shed 10 bases, and the junction held 10 bases outside the gene matches. CDR3 in amino acids: CASSRGLAGDSQEQFF. As DNA, the CDR3 is TGTGCCAGCAGCAGGGGACTAGCGGGAGATTCGCAGGAGCAGTTCTTC.

The chain recombines TRBV7-2 with TRBJ1-2; D is uncertain. This CDR3 comprises 15 residues. The germline V and J ends were trimmed by 5 bases and 0 bases, with 13 bases remaining between them. Germline lookup yields CDR1 SGHTA and CDR2 FQGNSA. DNA for the CDR3: TGTGCCAGCAGCATCCCAGCGAGAACTAACTATGGCTACACCTTC. Protein product: CASSIPARTNYGYTF.

This chain links TRBV5-1 with TRBJ1-5; 7 nucleotides line up with TRBD1. The CDR3 is made up of 17 amino acids. Trimming cost V 0 bases and J 4 bases; bases outside gene matches: 10. Germline V CDR1 and CDR2: SGHRS, YFSETQ. Here the CDR3 DNA reads TGCGCCAGCAGCTTGGATCCAGGGGGTCTTGGTAATCAGCCCCAGCATTTT. Protein product: CASSLDPGGLGNQPQHF.

The J gene is TRBJ1-1, the V gene TRBV7-3; D may be TRBD1 (5 bases). The germline V and J ends were trimmed by 4 bases and 4 bases, with 22 bases remaining between them. Germline-derived CDR1 and CDR2 are SGHTA and FQGTGA. The CDR3 is made up of 17 amino acids. The CDR3 DNA reads as TGTGCCAGCAGCTCGGGGGGGTACGGGACCCCGGGCACTGAAGCTTTCTTT. Its protein is CASSSGGYGTPGTEAFF.

Only one count was recorded for this clone. This may come from a read error, since a much larger clone is one base off. The chain combines TRBV30 with TRBJ2-2; D remains unclear. The CDR3 is 16 amino acids. CDR1 and CDR2 from the germline V gene are GTSNPN and SVGIG (reference sequence). Trimming removed 1 base from V and 0 bases from J, with 12 bases in between. In DNA form, the CDR3 reads TGTGCCTGGAGTGGAGGATTCGCGGCGAACACCGGGGAGCTGTTTTTT. It yields the protein CAWSGGFAANTGELFF.

This sequence joins TRBV6-5 and TRBJ1-3; TRBD1 might be the D (5 bases). The CDR3 extends over 15 amino acids. The V end lost 8 bases, the J end lost 2 bases, and 16 bases lay between the germline ends. From germline, CDR1 is MNHEY and CDR2 SVGAGI. The CDR3 DNA is TGTGCCAGCTCTATCGGGGGAATCACTGGAAACACCATATATTTT. It translates to CASSIGGITGNTIYF.

The V and J genes are TRBV27 and TRBJ1-1; D is possibly TRBD1 (5 bases). From germline, CDR1 is MNHEY and CDR2 SMNVEV (reference sequence). Trimming shortened V by 2 bases and J by 3 bases, and 13 bases separated the two germline ends. This CDR3 has 15 residues. The CDR3 sequence: CASSLRGVLDTEAFF. CDR3 coding DNA: TGTGCCAGCAGTTTACGGGGGGTGTTGGACACTGAAGCTTTCTTT.

The gene calls are TRBV7-8 and TRBJ2-3; no firm D call. V dropped 5 bases and J dropped 6 bases, with 9 bases sitting between them. This CDR3 comprises 12 residues. Germline loops: CDR1 SGHVS, CDR2 FQNEAQ. CDR3 nucleotides: TGTGCCAGCAGCCCGCATGCGGATACGCAGTATTTT. This codes for CASSPHADTQYF. Full variable domain (rest looked up from reference TRBV7-8 and TRBJ2-3): GAGVSQSPRYKVAKRGQDVALRCDPISGHVSLFWYQQALGQGPEFLTYFQNEAQLDKSGLPSDRFFAERPEGSVSTLKIQRTQQEDSAVYLCASSPHADTQYFGPGTRLTVL.

The J gene is TRBJ1-1, the V gene TRBV4-1, with D maybe TRBD1 (6 bases). Trimming took off 3 bases at V and 0 bases at J, with 17 bases between the two ends. Germline values: CDR1 MGHRA, CDR2 YSYEKL. The CDR3 length is 17 residues. DNA for the CDR3: TGCGCCAGCAGCCAGAACAGGGTTCCCGAAATGAACACTGAAGCTTTCTTT. Translated, it gives CASSQNRVPEMNTEAFF.

As to this clone: This specimen includes other DNA sequences encoding the same CDR3. The genes are TRBV29-1 and TRBJ2-3; unclear D gene. Germline V CDR1 and CDR2: SQVTM, ANQGSEA. This CDR3 has 12 residues. Trimming shortened V by 6 bases and J by 1 base, and 8 bases separated the two germline ends. CDR3 DNA sequence: TGCAGCGTCGATGCGGGCACAGATACGCAGTATTTT. Its protein product is CSVDAGTDTQYF.

The chain couples TRBV6-5 to TRBJ2-5; a weak D match, TRBD1 (6 bases). Trimming removed 1 base at V and 7 bases at J, with 16 bases between. Per the germline V gene, CDR1 is MNHEY and CDR2 is SVGAGI. There are 15 residues in the CDR3. The chain's CDR3 is CASSYLAGRGGTQYF. The DNA of the CDR3 is TGTGCCAGCAGTTACTTGGCCGGTCGAGGGGGGACCCAGTACTTC.

V gene TRBV28 combines with J gene TRBJ2-7; D possibly corresponds to TRBD1 (6 bases). The CDR3 has 12 residues. Trimming left V 5 bases short and J 10 bases short, with 15 bases between. Germline CDR1 MDHEN, CDR2 SYDVKM. The CDR3 sequence is CASSPGQSVQYF. CDR3 nucleotide sequence: TGTGCCAGCAGTCCCGGACAGAGTGTTCAGTACTTC.

This rearrangement joins TRBV10-2 to TRBJ1-5; D not certain. The CDR3 runs to 13 residues. Germline V gene data show CDR1 as WSHSY and CDR2 as SAAADI. Trimming stripped 1 base from V and 5 bases from J, with 6 bases between. The CDR3 reads CASSEFRDQPQHF. The CDR3 DNA reads as TGCGCCAGCAGTGAGTTCCGAGATCAGCCCCAGCATTTT.

V is TRBV11-2 and J is TRBJ2-1; D call uncertain. Trimming shortened V by 1 base and J by 3 bases, and 4 bases separated the two germline ends. This CDR3 is 13 amino acids long. Germline lookup yields CDR1 SGHAT and CDR2 FQNNGV. CDR3 amino acids: CASSLANYNEQFF. The DNA for the CDR3 is TGTGCCAGCAGCTTAGCCAACTACAATGAGCAGTTCTTC.

A few counts support this clone. V and J are TRBV14 and TRBJ2-1, with TRBD2 identical over 8 bases. V dropped 2 bases and J dropped 0; count of bases not matched to a gene: 0. Germline CDR1 is SGHDN and CDR2 is FVKESK. The CDR3 is made up of 15 amino acids. CDR3 coding DNA: TGTGCCAGCAGCCAAACTAGCGGCTCCTACAATGAGCAGTTCTTC. Encoded protein: CASSQTSGSYNEQFF. Variable domain in full (rest from reference TRBV14 and TRBJ2-1): EAGVTQFPSHSVIEKGQTVTLRCDPISGHDNLYWYRRVMGKEIKFLLHFVKESKQDESGMPNNRFLAERTGGTYSTLKVQPAELEDSGVYFCASSQTSGSYNEQFFGPGTRLTVL.

This rearrangement joins TRBV10-1 to TRBJ2-1, with a possible D match to TRBD1 (5 bases). Deletions cut 0 bases from V and 12 bases from J, with 15 bases between. The CDR3 consists of 14 residues. CDR1 and CDR2 (germline): WNHNN, SYGVQD (reference sequence). For the CDR3, the DNA is TGCGCCAGCAGTGAGTCAAGGGGTCTATCGGGGCAGTTCTTC. It codes for CASSESRGLSGQFF.

The chain joins TRBV28 to TRBJ1-5; D uncertain. Trimming took off 6 bases at V and 4 bases at J, with 19 bases between the two ends. The CDR3 has 16 amino acids. Germline V gene data show CDR1 as MDHEN and CDR2 as SYDVKM. The CDR3 region is CASRGLTDGLNQPQHF. CDR3 bases: TGTGCCAGCAGGGGTCTGACGGACGGATTAAATCAGCCCCAGCATTTT.